Listed below are T cell receptor beta chains from one sample, sequenced in a study of cytomegalovirus exposure and HLA in healthy donors. Clones were sequenced by immunoSEQ multiplex PCR, and TCRdb holds only the in-frame ones, with some missing. The repertoire consists of hundreds of thousands of clones, with roughly 84% occurring once and the leading ten covering more than 10%. The material sequenced was PBMCs. The origin of the receptors is a man between 18 and 29 years old in good health and CMV-seropositive. The CDR3 runs from the conserved cysteine through the conserved F or W. The D gene is left open where the match is weak. Clone size is given for some rows only: seen once, a few or many times, or a class if the clone is expanded.

-	-	TRBV7-6	TRBJ2-5	CASSLEGDGETQYF	TGTGCCAGCAGCTTAGAGGGCGACGGGGAGACCCAGTACTTC
-	-	TRBV2	TRBJ1-2	CASRESPGGPYTF	TGTGCCAGCAGAGAATCGCCTGGGGGCCCCTACACCTTC
-	-	TRBV27	TRBJ2-3	CASSRRLRANLVDTQYF	TGTGCCAGCAGCCGAAGGTTGAGGGCCAATCTTGTAGATACGCAGTATTTT
-	-	TRBV18	TRBJ2-7	CASSTDGVSYEQYF	TGTGCCAGCTCAACGGACGGAGTCTCCTACGAGCAGTACTTC
-	-	TRBV7-8	TRBJ1-1	CASSLGAETEAFF	TGTGCCAGCAGCTTAGGGGCAGAGACTGAAGCTTTCTTT
-	-	TRBV12-5	TRBJ1-2	CASGLAPDSYGYTF	TGTGCTAGTGGTTTGGCCCCGGACAGTTATGGCTACACCTTC
once	-	TRBV28	TRBJ1-5	CASSFPGGSSNQPQHF	TGTGCCAGCAGCTTTCCCGGCGGTTCCAGCAATCAGCCCCAGCATTTT
few	-	TRBV5-4	TRBJ1-2	CASSLGSGVDGYTF	TGTGCCAGCAGCTTGGGGTCAGGGGTTGATGGCTACACCTTC
-	TRBD2	TRBV9	TRBJ2-1	CASSVDGGSPYNEQFF	TGTGCCAGCAGCGTAGATGGCGGGAGCCCCTACAATGAGCAGTTCTTC
-	-	TRBV5-8	TRBJ2-3	CASSLGRGLDTQYF	TGTGCCAGCAGCTTGGGTCGGGGCCTAGATACGCAGTATTTT
-	TRBD2	TRBV29-1	TRBJ2-7	CSPQRPGGACYEQYF	TGCAGCCCACAGAGGCCGGGGGGGGCCTGCTACGAGCAGTACTTC
-	-	TRBV5-1	TRBJ1-4	CASSSGQGQEKLFF	TGCGCCAGCAGCTCAGGGCAGGGGCAGGAAAAACTGTTTTTT
-	-	TRBV6-5	TRBJ2-3	CASRLRTGTDTQYF	TGTGCCAGCAGGCTTAGGACGGGCACAGATACGCAGTATTTT
-	-	TRBV6-6	TRBJ2-3	CATRPWGSTDTQYF	TGTGCCACCCGCCCGTGGGGGAGCACAGATACGCAGTATTTT
once	TRBD1	TRBV10-3	TRBJ2-7	CAISENRDRFYEQYF	TGTGCCATCAGTGAGAATCGGGACAGGTTTTACGAGCAGTACTTC
-	TRBD2	TRBV6-1	TRBJ2-5	CASSRGLAGVETQYF	TGTGCCAGCAGCAGGGGACTAGCGGGAGTAGAGACCCAGTACTTC
-	-	TRBV6-6	TRBJ2-2	CASNLLAGELFF	TGTGCCAGCAACCTACTCGCCGGGGAGCTGTTTTTT
-	-	TRBV2	TRBJ2-2	CASSQGNTGELFF	TGTGCCAGTTCACAGGGTAACACCGGGGAGCTGTTTTTT
-	-	TRBV5-6	TRBJ2-3	CASSLRGQGTYSTDTQYF	TGTGCCAGCAGCTTGAGGGGACAAGGGACCTACAGCACAGATACGCAGTATTTT
-	-	TRBV20-1	TRBJ2-5	CSATLETQYF	TGCAGTGCTACGTTGGAGACCCAGTACTTC
-	TRBD1	TRBV4-1	TRBJ1-4	CASSQDETGGSEKLFF	TGCGCCAGCAGCCAAGATGAGACAGGGGGCTCAGAAAAACTGTTTTTT
-	-	TRBV19	TRBJ1-2	CASSIAGAIPYGYTF	TGTGCCAGTAGTATCGCAGGGGCTATTCCCTATGGCTACACCTTC
-	-	TRBV30	TRBJ2-1	CAWRRTGVNEQFF	TGTGCCTGGAGGCGAACGGGAGTCAATGAGCAGTTCTTC
-	-	TRBV6-5	TRBJ1-3	CASSPGPSSGNTIYF	TGTGCCAGCAGCCCCGGACCGAGCTCTGGAAACACCATATATTTT
-	-	TRBV7-2	TRBJ2-3	CASSPRAADTQYF	TGTGCCAGCAGCCCTAGGGCGGCAGATACGCAGTATTTT
-	-	TRBV29-1	TRBJ2-1	CSVKSSSSYNEQFF	TGCAGCGTTAAGTCGTCTAGCTCCTACAATGAGCAGTTCTTC
-	-	TRBV27	TRBJ2-1	CASSLIGLGPYNEQFF	TGTGCCAGCAGTTTAATCGGACTGGGGCCCTACAATGAGCAGTTCTTC
-	-	TRBV27	TRBJ1-1	CASRGSGTAKAFF	TGTGCCAGCAGAGGGTCCGGGACGGCAAAAGCTTTCTTT
-	-	TRBV29-1	TRBJ2-3	CSVEDRGVYVWERSTDTQYF	TGCAGCGTTGAAGACCGCGGCGTCTATGTGTGGGAGAGAAGCACAGATACGCAGTATTTT
-	TRBD2	TRBV19	TRBJ2-1	CASFSVGEGSEQFF	TGTGCCAGTTTTAGTGTGGGGGAGGGCAGCGAGCAGTTCTTC
-	-	TRBV6-1	TRBJ2-7	CASSRDTQRNEQYF	TGTGCCAGCAGCCGGGACACCCAGAGGAACGAGCAGTACTTC
-	-	TRBV25-1	TRBJ2-1	CASSDGAGPYNEQFF	TGTGCCAGCAGTGATGGGGCAGGGCCCTACAATGAGCAGTTCTTC
-	-	TRBV6-1	TRBJ1-1	CASRLDRYTNTEAFF	TGTGCCAGCAGGTTGGACAGATACACCAACACTGAAGCTTTCTTT
once	-	TRBV7-9	TRBJ2-3	CASSEAGTDTQYF	TGTGCCAGCAGCGAGGCGGGCACAGATACGCAGTATTTT
-	TRBD1	TRBV4-1	TRBJ1-1	CASSHRAWDRGTEAFF	TGCGCCAGCAGCCATAGAGCCTGGGACAGGGGTACTGAAGCTTTCTTT
-	-	TRBV28	TRBJ1-2	CASGNYGYTF	TGTGCCAGCGGTAACTATGGCTACACCTTC
-	TRBD2	TRBV5-6	TRBJ2-3	CASSRGLADTDTQYF	TGTGCCAGCAGCCGGGGACTAGCGGACACAGATACGCAGTATTTT